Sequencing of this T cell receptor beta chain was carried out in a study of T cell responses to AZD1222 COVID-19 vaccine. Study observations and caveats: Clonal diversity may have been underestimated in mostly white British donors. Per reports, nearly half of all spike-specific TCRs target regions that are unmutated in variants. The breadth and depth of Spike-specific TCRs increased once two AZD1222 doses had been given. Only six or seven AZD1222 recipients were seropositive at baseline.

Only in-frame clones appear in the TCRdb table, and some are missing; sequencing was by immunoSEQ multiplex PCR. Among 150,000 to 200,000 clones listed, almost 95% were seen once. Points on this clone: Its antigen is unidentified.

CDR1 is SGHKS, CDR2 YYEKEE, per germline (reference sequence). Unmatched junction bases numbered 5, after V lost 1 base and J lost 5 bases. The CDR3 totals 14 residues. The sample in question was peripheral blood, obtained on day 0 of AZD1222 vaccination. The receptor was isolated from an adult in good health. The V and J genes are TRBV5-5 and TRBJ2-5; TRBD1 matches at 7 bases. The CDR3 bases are TGTGCCAGCAGCTTGACAGGGGTGGGTGAGACCCAGTACTTC. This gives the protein CASSLTGVGETQYF. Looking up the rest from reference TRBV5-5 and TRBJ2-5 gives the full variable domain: DAGVTQSPTHLIKTRGQQVTLRCSPISGHKSVSWYQQVLGQGPQFIFQYYEKEERGRGNFPDRFSARQFPNYSSELNVNALLLGDSALYLCASSLTGVGETQYFGPGTRLLVL.